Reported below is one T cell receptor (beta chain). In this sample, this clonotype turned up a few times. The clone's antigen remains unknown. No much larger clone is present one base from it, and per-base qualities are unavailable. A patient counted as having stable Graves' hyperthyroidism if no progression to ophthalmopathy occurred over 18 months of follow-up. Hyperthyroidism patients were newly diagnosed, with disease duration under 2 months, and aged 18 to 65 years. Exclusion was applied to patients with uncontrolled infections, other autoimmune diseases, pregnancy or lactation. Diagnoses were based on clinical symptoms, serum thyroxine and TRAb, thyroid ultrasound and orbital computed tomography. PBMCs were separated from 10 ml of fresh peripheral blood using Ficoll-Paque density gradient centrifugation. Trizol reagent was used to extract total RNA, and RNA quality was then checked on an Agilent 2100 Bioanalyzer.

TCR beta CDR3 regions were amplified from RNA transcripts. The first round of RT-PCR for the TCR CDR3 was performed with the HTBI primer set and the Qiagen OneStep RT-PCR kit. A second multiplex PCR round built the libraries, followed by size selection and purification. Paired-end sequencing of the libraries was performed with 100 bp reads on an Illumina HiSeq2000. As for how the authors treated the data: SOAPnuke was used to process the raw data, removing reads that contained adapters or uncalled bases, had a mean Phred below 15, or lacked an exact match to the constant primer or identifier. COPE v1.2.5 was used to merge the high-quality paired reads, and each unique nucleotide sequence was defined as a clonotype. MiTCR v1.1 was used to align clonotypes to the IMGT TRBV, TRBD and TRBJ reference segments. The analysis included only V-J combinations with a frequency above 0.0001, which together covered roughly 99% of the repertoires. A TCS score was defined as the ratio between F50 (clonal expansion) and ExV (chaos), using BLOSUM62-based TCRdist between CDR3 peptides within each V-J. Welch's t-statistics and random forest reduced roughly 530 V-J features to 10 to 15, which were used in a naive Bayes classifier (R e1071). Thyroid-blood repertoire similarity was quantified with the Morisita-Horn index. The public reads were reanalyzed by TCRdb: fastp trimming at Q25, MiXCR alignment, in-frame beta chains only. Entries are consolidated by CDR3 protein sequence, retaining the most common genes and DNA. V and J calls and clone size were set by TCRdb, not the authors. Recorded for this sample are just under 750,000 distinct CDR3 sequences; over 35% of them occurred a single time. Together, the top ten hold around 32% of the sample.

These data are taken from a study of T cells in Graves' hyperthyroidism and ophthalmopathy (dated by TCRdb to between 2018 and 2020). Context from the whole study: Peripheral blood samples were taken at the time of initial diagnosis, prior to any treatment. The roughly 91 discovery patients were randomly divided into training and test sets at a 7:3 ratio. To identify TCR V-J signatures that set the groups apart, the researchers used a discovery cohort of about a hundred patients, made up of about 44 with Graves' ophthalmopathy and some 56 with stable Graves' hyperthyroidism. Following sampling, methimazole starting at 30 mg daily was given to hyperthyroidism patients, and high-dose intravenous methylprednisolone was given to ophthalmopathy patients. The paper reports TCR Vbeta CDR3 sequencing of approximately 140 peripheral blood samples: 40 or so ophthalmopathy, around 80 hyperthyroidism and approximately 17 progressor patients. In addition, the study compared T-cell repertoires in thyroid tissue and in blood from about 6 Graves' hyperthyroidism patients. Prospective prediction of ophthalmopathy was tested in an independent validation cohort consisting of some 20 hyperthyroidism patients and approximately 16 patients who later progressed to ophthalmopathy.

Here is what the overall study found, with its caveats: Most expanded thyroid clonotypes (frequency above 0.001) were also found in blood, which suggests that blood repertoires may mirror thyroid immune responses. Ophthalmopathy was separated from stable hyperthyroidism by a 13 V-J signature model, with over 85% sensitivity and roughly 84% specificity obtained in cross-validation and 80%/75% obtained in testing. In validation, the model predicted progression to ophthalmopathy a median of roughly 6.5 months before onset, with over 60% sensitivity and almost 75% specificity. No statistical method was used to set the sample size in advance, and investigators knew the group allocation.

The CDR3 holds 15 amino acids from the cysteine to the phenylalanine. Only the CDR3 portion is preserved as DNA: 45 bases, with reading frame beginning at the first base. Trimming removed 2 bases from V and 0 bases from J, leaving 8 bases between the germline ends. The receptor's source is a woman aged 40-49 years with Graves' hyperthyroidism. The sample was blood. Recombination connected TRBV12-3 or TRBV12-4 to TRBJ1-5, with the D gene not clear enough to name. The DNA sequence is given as TGTGCCAGCAGTTTATCGTCTTTTAGCAATCAGCCCCAGCATTTT. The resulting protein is CASSLSSFSNQPQHF.